This entry describes one TCR beta chain. This receptor's antigen is unknown. The record has no base qualities; no much larger clone is one base away. TCRbeta CDR3 regions were amplified from genomic DNA by means of the immunoSEQ Assay, a bias-controlled multiplex PCR. The original pipeline was this. Nucleated cell counts per sample were estimated from amplification of reference gene primers within the assay. To quantify the absolute abundance of each unique TCRbeta CDR3 rearrangement, sequence reads were collapsed and filtered. For each sample, productive Simpson clonality was calculated as the square root of Simpson's diversity index across productive rearrangements. As stored in TCRdb, this immuneACCESS dataset retains in-frame rearrangements with V and J assigned. A fraction of the clones does not appear; measured against another copy, unresolved V genes explain less than half of the discrepancy, and the remainder lacks a known reason. D and trimming come from the DNA, and the V and J calls and clone size come from that table. The sample table records roughly 300,000 clones; around 85% of these occur just once. Of the sample, approximately 7.5% is held by the ten largest clones.

The record originates from a study of blood T cell repertoires in COVID-19 (TCRdb year 2020). For the wider study: Samples covering the acute and convalescent phases of COVID-19 were provided by collaborators in the United States, Italy and Spain. HLA class I and class II types, where available, came from metadata supplied by the sample provider rather than from assay-based typing. The repertoires were released in a freely available public database intended as a resource for research on the immune response to SARS-CoV-2. The samples were drawn from the first 160 participants of the ongoing ImmuneRACE study and from 1,254 subjects provided by 6 global collaborators. The dataset comprised deeply sampled blood TCRbeta repertoires from subjects exposed to, actively infected with, or recovered from COVID-19. The prospective study material was composed of cDNA or gDNA derived from T cells, B-cell-depleted T cells, or PBMCs. A de-identified subject ID, COVID-19 status, age in years and sex were almost always included in the sample metadata.

Beyond this particular receptor, the publication reports: The amount of clinical and demographic metadata varied by source and participant and was provided uncurated.

Whole blood was collected in K2EDTA tubes by collaborating institutions according to the institutions' own protocols. For TCRbeta analysis, collaborator samples were shipped as frozen whole blood, as isolated PBMCs, or as DNA extracted from either sample type. According to the germline V gene, CDR1 reads SGHTA and CDR2 reads FQGNSA. From cysteine to phenylalanine, the CDR3 is 18 amino acids long. Only the CDR3 DNA is retained, 54 bases long and in frame from the first base. Trimming at the junction amounts to 6 bases on V and 0 bases on J, and the germline ends lie 21 bases apart. Sequencing input: peripheral blood. The receptor comes from a human donor in a cohort sampled during active COVID-19. The chain links TRBV7-2 with TRBJ2-1; the D region possibly corresponds to TRBD1 (6 bases align). For the CDR3, the sequence is CASSSPVGGSLSYNEQFF. Here is the DNA: TGTGCCAGCAGTTCTCCTGTAGGGGGTTCGCTCTCCTACAATGAGCAGTTCTTC.